The source of this T cell receptor (beta chain) is a study of cytomegalovirus exposure and HLA in healthy donors. Study-level findings and limits: Earlier findings revealed that most TCR beta V segments proved productive either about 90% or about 30% of the time. When a later analysis was performed, an Asian-associated ancestry cluster reportedly had fewer N-insertions than the approximately 700-donor mean.

V shed 3 bases and J shed 4 bases, with 10 bases lying between them. The CDR3 covers 13 residues. Germline assignment: CDR1 GTSNPN and CDR2 SVGIG (reference sequence). This clone was observed a few times. Its antigen is not identified. The PCR contained 60 Vbeta and 13 Jbeta primers. TCRdb's copy holds only in-frame clones and misses some; the assay was immunoSEQ multiplex PCR. In the table there are roughly 80,000 clones, more than 65% of which are singletons. This TCR was recovered from a woman in her thirties or forties in good health and CMV-seropositive. The V gene is TRBV30, the J gene TRBJ1-3; D may be TRBD1 (6 bases). Sequenced: PBMCs. Here the CDR3 DNA reads TGTGCCTGGAGAATGAGGGGGGGAAACACCATATATTTT. This gives the protein CAWRMRGGNTIYF.